This passage covers 8 T cell receptor beta chains from one sample sequenced in a study of blood T cell repertoires in COVID-19. The protocol was immunoSEQ multiplex PCR, while the TCRdb copy is restricted to in-frame clones and leaves out a portion. The sample consists of under 60,000 clones, approximately 80% of them appearing once. Material for sequencing was peripheral blood. The receptors shown here come from a man aged 25 to 40 with COVID-19, enrolled during active disease.

This clone was seen just once. This rearrangement joins TRBV3-1 (or the pseudogene TRBV3-2) to TRBJ2-7; a weak D match, TRBD1 (7 bases). CDR3 size: 15 residues. Germline CDR1 LGHDT, CDR2 YNNKEL (reference sequence). V was cut by 4 bases and J by 4 bases, with 17 bases left in between. The CDR3 bases are TGTGCCAGCAGCCGAGGGGACAGCCGGGGGTACGAGCAGTACTTC. The encoded protein is CASSRGDSRGYEQYF.

The chain is built from TRBV29-1 and TRBJ1-6; 10 bases line up with TRBD1. The junction had 1 base not matched to a gene; V was cut back by 6 bases and J by 5 bases. CDR3 length: 13 residues. Germline-derived CDR1 and CDR2 are SQVTM and ANQGSEA. The CDR3 DNA reads TGCAGCGTCGGGACAGGGGATAATTCACCCCTCCACTTT. Its protein product is CSVGTGDNSPLHF.

The J gene is TRBJ1-1, the V gene TRBV6-5; 8 nucleotides match TRBD1. The CDR3 spans 11 residues. Germline lookup yields CDR1 MNHEY and CDR2 SVGAGI. Trimming took 6 bases from V and 9 from J; bases not matched to a gene: 3. This CDR3 is CASSRQGKAFF. For the CDR3, the DNA is TGTGCCAGCAGCCGACAGGGGAAAGCTTTCTTT.

This sequence joins TRBV7-9 and TRBJ1-1; D unresolved. V shed 2 bases and J shed 2 bases, with 15 bases lying between them. CDR3 length equals 16 residues. CDR1 is SEHNR and CDR2 is FQNEAQ in the germline V gene (reference sequence). CDR3: CASSLKLLGVNTEAFF. CDR3 nucleotides: TGTGCCAGCAGCTTAAAACTTCTGGGAGTTAACACTGAAGCTTTCTTT.

V usage is TRBV4-1 and J usage is TRBJ2-7; D is perhaps TRBD2 (6 bases). Trimming took 1 base from V and 6 from J, leaving 19 bases between them. The V gene's germline CDR1 is MGHRA and CDR2 YSYEKL. The CDR3 extends over 16 amino acids. CDR3 amino acids: CASSQGYLLALSEQYF. DNA for the CDR3: TGCGCCAGCAGCCAAGGTTATTTACTAGCTCTCTCCGAGCAGTACTTC.

This chain connects TRBV27 to TRBJ2-7; D remains unclear. Trimming shortened V by 4 bases and J by 4 bases, and 11 bases separated the two germline ends. The CDR3 consists of 13 residues. Germline V gene lookup returns CDR1 MNHEY and CDR2 SMNVEV (reference sequence). The CDR3 spells CASSSNGVYEQYF. The CDR3 DNA reads TGTGCCAGCAGTTCAAACGGTGTGTACGAGCAGTACTTC.

The V gene is TRBV4-2, the J gene TRBJ2-1, with 14 bases fitting TRBD2. Trimming took 4 bases from V and 2 from J; bases not matched to a gene: 4. This CDR3 region has 17 residues. The germline CDR1 and CDR2 sequences are LGHNA and YNFKEQ. The CDR3 DNA is TGTGCCAGCAGCCCAGGACTAGCGGGAGGCACCTACAATGAGCAGTTCTTC. It translates to CASSPGLAGGTYNEQFF.

This chain's CDR3 is CASSLRGYGTEAFF. CDR3 coding DNA: TGTGCCAGCAGCTTACGAGGGTATGGCACTGAAGCTTTCTTT. This chain joins TRBV5-4 and TRBJ1-1, with unresolved D. The CDR3 runs to 14 residues. V lost 2 bases and J 4 bases, leaving 12 bases between the germline ends. Germline V CDR1 and CDR2: SGHNT, YYREEE (reference sequence).